This TCR beta chain stems from a study of shared clonotypes between healthy human individuals. Study conclusions and caveats: When naive CD4 clonotypes were compared across a handful of donors, approximately 5% were shared.

Naive CD45RA+ and memory CD45RA-negative subsets were split from CD4+ cells. Assay: immunoSEQ multiplex PCR; the TCRdb copy retains only in-frame clones and omits some. This table has 2,500,000 or so clones, roughly 92% appearing once. Of note for this clone: Its antigen is not known. The junction shows a germline mismatch at one end, possibly a read error.

This CDR3 has 14 residues. CDR1 is MNHEY, CDR2 SVGAGI, per germline. The sequencing input was naive CD4+ T cells sorted from blood. Indicated subset: CD45RA+ positively selected. This receptor was identified in a young man in good health. The V gene is TRBV6-5, the J gene TRBJ1-1; D remains ambiguous. The CDR3 protein is CASSYLGPNSEAFF. DNA of the CDR3: TGTGCCAGCAGTTATTTAGGCCCGAACTCTGAAGCTTTCTTT.